This T cell receptor (beta chain) emerged from a study of spatial heterogeneity in lung cancer. At the level of the study: In the raw reads, each unique TCR and UMI combination was present more than ten times on average.

Indicated time point: sample taken at primary tumor resection. The donors comprised some 70 untreated early-stage non-small cell lung cancer patients. Unsorted samples of tumor, nontumor lung or frozen PBMC had their whole RNA sequenced. TCRdb processed the 5' RACE reads anew with MiXCR; each CDR3 protein has one entry. The table lists 16,000 or so distinct CDR3 sequences, roughly 4% of them singletons, with 9.8% in the top ten. V was cut by 8 bases and J by 4 bases, with 17 bases left in between. CDR3 size: 15 residues. Sample share makes this clonotype medium-sized (0.01 to 0.1%). Because the library targeted alpha chains, this beta chain is an off-target read whose size means little.

The gene calls are TRBV12-3 or TRBV12-4 and TRBJ2-2; D might be TRBD1 or TRBD2, each matching 5 bases. The sequence was collected from a male donor with early-stage non-small cell lung cancer. The material sequenced was normal lung tissue next to the tumor, taken at surgery. CDR3 amino acids: CASGRDQMSTGELFF. The CDR3 region has the DNA TGTGCCAGCGGTCGGGACCAGATGAGCACCGGGGAGCTGTTTTTT.